A selection of T cell receptor beta chains follows, all from one sample in a study of brain T cells in children with intractable seizures. Using immunoSEQ multiplex PCR, the repertoire was profiled, and TCRdb retains in-frame clones only, with some absent. The sample comprises about 340,000 clones, about 93% of which are singletons, and approximately 5% rests with the top ten. Sequenced here: peripheral blood, sampled roughly 5 months after surgery. The receptor set was obtained from a boy less than two years old with tuberous sclerosis and intractable seizures. CDR3s include the opening cysteine and the closing phenylalanine or tryptophan. D genes are given only for firm matches. Clone size appears in some rows only: once, few, many, or a class for an expanded clone.

NA TRBJ2-7 TRBV6-1 NA TGTGCCAGCAGTGAAGTCCACGGATTCTCCTACGAGCAGTACTTC CASSEVHGFSYEQYF
NA TRBJ2-1 TRBV7-9 NA TGTGCCAGCAGCCAGACCAGTAACAATGAGCAGTTCTTC CASSQTSNNEQFF
NA TRBJ1-1 TRBV12-3/TRBV12-4 NA TGTGCCAGCAGTTTCACCCAGAACACTGAAGCTTTCTTT CASSFTQNTEAFF
NA TRBJ1-1 TRBV9 NA TGTGCCAGCAGCGTATTAAGGCTGAACACTGAAGCTTTCTTT CASSVLRLNTEAFF
TRBD2 TRBJ2-1 TRBV5-1 NA TGCGCCAGCAGCCCGGGACTAGCGGGAGGGCTTGGGGAGCAGTTCTTC CASSPGLAGGLGEQFF
NA TRBJ2-5 TRBV29-1 NA TGCAGCGTTGACGTGGACACCCAAGAGACCCAGTACTTC CSVDVDTQETQYF
TRBD2 TRBJ2-3 TRBV14 once TGTGCCAGCAGCCACCGAAAGGAAGCAAGACTAGCCTATGGTACGCAGTATTTT CASSHRKEARLAYGTQYF
NA TRBJ2-7 TRBV7-6 NA TGTGCCAGCAGCTTAGCTTCGGATTCCTACGAGCAGTACTTC CASSLASDSYEQYF
TRBD2 TRBJ2-2 TRBV15 NA TGTGCCACCAGCCCCCGCAGCGGGGTGAACACCGGGGAGCTGTTTTTT CATSPRSGVNTGELFF
NA TRBJ2-2 TRBV5-4 NA TGTGCCAGCAGCTGGGACCCAAACACCGGGGAGCTGTTTTTT CASSWDPNTGELFF
NA TRBJ1-1 TRBV4-1 NA TGCGCCAGCAGCCCAAGCGAGACAGCCTCCGGGGTGGACACTGAAGCTTTCTTT CASSPSETASGVDTEAFF
TRBD1 TRBJ1-3 TRBV5-6 NA TGTGCCAGCAGCTTAAAGCCGGGACAGCCTGGAAACACCATATATTTT CASSLKPGQPGNTIYF